One sample yielded the 20 T cell receptor beta chains listed below, sequenced in a study of blood T cells in healthy people across ages. The authors ran a second PCR of 7 to 11 cycles using a sample-barcoded 5' primer and a J-beta primer mix. TCRdb reprocessed the 5' RACE reads with MiXCR, giving one entry per CDR3 protein. The table records around 990,000 distinct CDR3 sequences, approximately 25% of them present only once. These sequences were also reported in another study, on T cells of mothers and their children.

Sequenced material: blood. The receptors come from a girl aged 2 to 10 in good health.

J is TRBJ2-7 and V is TRBV4-1; 9 nucleotides line up with TRBD2. Germline lookup yields CDR1 MGHRA and CDR2 YSYEKL. This CDR3 is 15 amino acids long. V gave up 1 base and J gave up 5 bases; unmatched junction bases: 6. The DNA for the CDR3 is TGCGCCAGCAGCCAAGTGGGGACTAGCTTTAACGAGCAGTACTTC. It yields the protein CASSQVGTSFNEQYF.

There are a few counts of this clonotype. The V gene is TRBV29-1, the J gene TRBJ2-1; D is unclear. The CDR3 sequence is 10 residues long. The V gene lost 5 bases and the J gene lost 9 bases, with 8 bases spanning the gap. Per the germline V gene, CDR1 is SQVTM and CDR2 is ANQGSEA. CDR3 protein: CSVLSSEQFF. The CDR3 DNA sequence: TGCAGCGTTCTCAGTAGTGAGCAGTTCTTC.

The gene calls are TRBV5-1 and TRBJ1-5, with unresolved D. Trimming pared 4 bases from V and 11 bases from J, leaving 10 bases between. This CDR3 has 11 amino acids. In germline, CDR1 is SGHRS, CDR2 YFSETQ. The CDR3: CASSPVLSQHF. The CDR3 nucleotides read TGCGCCAGCAGCCCGGTCCTCTCCCAGCATTTT.

This clonotype came up a few times. No conserved phenylalanine or tryptophan ends this CDR3, so it is likely a read error. The chain combines TRBV6-6 with TRBJ2-6; D remains unclear. This CDR3 has 15 residues. V gave up 0 bases and J gave up 2 bases, with 5 bases separating them. Per germline, CDR1 MNHNY and CDR2 SVGAGI (reference sequence). CDR3 sequence: CASSYSRAGANVLTL. The CDR3 coding sequence is TGTGCCAGCAGTTACTCACGCGCTGGGGCCAACGTCCTGACTCTC.

This clonotype has just a few counts. The chain joins TRBV19 to TRBJ1-5; D call uncertain. This CDR3 comprises 14 residues. Trimming stripped 3 bases from V and 0 bases from J, with 6 bases between. Germline-derived CDR1 and CDR2 are LNHDA and SQIVND (reference sequence). Here the CDR3 reads CASSIPRSNQPQHF. The CDR3, as DNA: TGTGCCAGTAGTATTCCCCGTAGCAATCAGCCCCAGCATTTT.

V gene TRBV11-2 combines with J gene TRBJ2-5; 7 bases are shared with TRBD2. The ends lost 7 bases at V and 4 bases at J; junction bases unmatched: 18. The CDR3 spans 17 residues. In germline, CDR1 is SGHAT, CDR2 FQNNGV. The CDR3 DNA sequence: TGTGCCAGCAACCTAGGGGTTGAGGGAGGCGGGGGAGAGACCCAGTACTTC. It codes for CASNLGVEGGGGETQYF.

The rearrangement links TRBV6-1 to TRBJ1-1; D is perhaps TRBD1 (5 bases). With 6 bases removed from V and 1 base from J, the gap between germline ends came to 12 bases. The CDR3 covers 14 residues. CDR1 and CDR2 from the germline V gene are MNHNS and SASEGT. The CDR3 DNA reads TGTGCCAGCAGAACCGGGACGGAGAACACTGAAGCTTTCTTT. Protein: CASRTGTENTEAFF.

The chain has TRBV6-2 or TRBV6-3 and TRBJ2-5, with D unclear. The germline V gene has CDR1 MNHEY and CDR2 SVGEGT. CDR3 size: 12 residues. Trimming shortened V by 6 bases and J by 7 bases, and 12 bases separated the two germline ends. CDR3 in amino acids: CASSRNEGTQYF. The DNA of the CDR3 is TGTGCCAGCAGCCGGAACGAAGGGACCCAGTACTTC.

This clonotype was found a few times. The V call is TRBV5-8, the J call TRBJ1-1, with 8 bases lining up with TRBD1. This CDR3 region has 15 residues. Germline V gives CDR1 SGHTS, CDR2 YDEGEE. Losses at the gene ends were 4 bases for V and 4 bases for J; bases not matched to a gene: 9. The CDR3 loop reads CASSPLDRGGTEAFF. DNA of the CDR3: TGTGCCAGCAGCCCCCTCGACAGGGGAGGCACTGAAGCTTTCTTT.

V is TRBV7-2 and J is TRBJ2-5, with a tentative D call TRBD2 (5 bases). The ends were cut back, 2 bases at V and 5 bases at J, with 18 bases in the middle. The CDR3 is 16 amino acids. CDR1 and CDR2 from the germline V gene are SGHTA and FQGNSA. The CDR3 region is CASSLSPTLTRETQYF. As DNA, the CDR3 is TGTGCCAGCAGCTTATCTCCAACGCTCACTAGGGAGACCCAGTACTTC.

This chain joins TRBV12-3 or TRBV12-4 and TRBJ2-6; D unclear. The CDR3 is 14 residues long. Trimming cost V 5 bases and J 4 bases, with 9 bases left between them. The CDR3 bases are TGTGCCAGCAGTGACTTAACCGGGGCCAACGTCCTGACTTTC. Protein: CASSDLTGANVLTF.

This clonotype appeared a few times. This chain links TRBV29-1 with TRBJ2-3; maybe TRBD2 (5 bases). The CDR3 contains 14 residues. CDR1 and CDR2 from the germline V gene are SQVTM and ANQGSEA. The V end was cut by 7 bases, the J end by 6 bases, with 20 bases between. The CDR3 loop reads CSATPRERMDTQYF. The CDR3 bases are TGCAGCGCAACCCCGAGGGAGAGGATGGATACGCAGTATTTT.

This chain connects TRBV13 to TRBJ1-1; D remains ambiguous. The CDR3 runs 13 residues. The V gene's germline CDR1 is PRHDT and CDR2 FYEKMQ (reference sequence). V lost 5 bases and J lost 3, with 10 bases in between. CDR3 amino acids: CASSPNLYTEAFF. The CDR3, as DNA: TGTGCCAGCAGCCCTAACTTGTACACTGAAGCTTTCTTT.

This rearrangement joins TRBV20-1 to TRBJ2-3; maybe TRBD1 (5 bases). Trimming shortened V by 4 bases and J by 2 bases, and 13 bases separated the two germline ends. Germline lookup yields CDR1 DFQATT and CDR2 SNEGSKA (reference sequence). CDR3 length equals 14 residues. CDR3: CSANPDTNTDTQYF. The CDR3 DNA follows: TGCAGTGCTAATCCGGACACAAACACAGATACGCAGTATTTT.

The gene calls are TRBV7-2 and TRBJ1-1; no clear D gene. With 1 base removed from V and 1 base from J, the gap between germline ends came to 7 bases. This CDR3 region has 14 residues. CDR1 is SGHTA and CDR2 is FQGNSA in the germline V gene. The DNA of the CDR3 is TGTGCCAGCAGCTTAGGGTACGGGAACACTGAAGCTTTCTTT. Translated, it gives CASSLGYGNTEAFF.

The V and J genes are TRBV5-1 and TRBJ2-7, with D uncertain. The J call may be in error: the DNA end matches TRBJ2-1 better. The germline V gene has CDR1 SGHRS and CDR2 YFSETQ. The CDR3 runs 12 residues. The CDR3 nucleotides are TGCGCCTCAGCTTTTAGATCAGATGAGCAGTTCTTC. This encodes CASAFRSDEQFF.

The CDR3 spells CARTIGVTDTQYF. CDR3 DNA: TGTGCCAGGACCATAGGTGTCACAGATACGCAGTATTTT. The chain combines TRBV2 with TRBJ2-3; D unclear. The CDR3 runs 13 residues. Germline CDR1 is SNHLY and CDR2 is FYNNEI. The V gene lost 9 bases and the J gene lost 2 bases, with 12 bases spanning the gap.

The V call is TRBV7-9, the J call TRBJ2-5; the match to TRBD2 covers 7 bases. Gene TRBJ2-7 matches the end of the DNA better, so the J call may be wrong. Germline assignment: CDR1 SEHNR and CDR2 FQNEAQ (reference sequence). The CDR3 spans 13 residues. CDR3 sequence reads: CASSPAAGYEQYF. For the CDR3, the DNA is TGTGCCAGCAGCCCAGCAGCGGGGTACGAGCAGTACTTC.

The chain couples TRBV25-1 to TRBJ2-5; weak D call: TRBD2 (6 bases). The end of the DNA fits TRBJ2-1 better, so the J call may be wrong. The length of the CDR3 is 16 residues. Germline V lookup: CDR1 MGHDK, CDR2 SYGVNS. The CDR3 nucleotides are TGTGCCAGCAGTGAATTAGCCGGACTACGAGGGAATGAGCAGTTCTTC. Translated: CASSELAGLRGNEQFF.

This clonotype turned up a few times. The V call is TRBV2, the J call TRBJ2-5; perhaps TRBD2 as D (5 bases). CDR1 is SNHLY, CDR2 FYNNEI, per germline. Trimming stripped 5 bases from V and 2 bases from J, with 15 bases between. This CDR3 has 15 residues. CDR3 sequence: CASSLSPGSQETQYF. In DNA form, the CDR3 reads TGTGCCAGCAGTCTTAGTCCGGGATCACAAGAGACCCAGTACTTC.